The 15 T cell receptor beta chains reported below all come from one sample, sequenced in a study of shared clonotypes between healthy human individuals (TCRdb year 2020). Library preparation used the immunoSEQ multiplex PCR assay. Here the immuneACCESS table is served through TCRdb, limited to in-frame sequences with V and J called. Missing clones are a known gap in these copies; in checked studies unresolved V genes cover under half, and the rest lacks a known reason. This sample lists 2 million or so clones; over 85% were detected once. 0.85% to 1.3% of the sample rests with the top ten. For the CD8 naive samples, CD45RO-negative cells were positively selected for CCR7, yielding a CD45RA+CCR7+ population from which TemRA cells were excluded. The sequenced sample was naive CD8+ T cells sorted from blood. Per the publication, the cell subset or site label means: CD45RA+CCR7+. All receptors come from a man aged 18 to 29 in good health.

The chain uses TRBV13 and TRBJ2-3, with 7 bases aligning to TRBD2. The CDR3 covers 15 residues. Looked up from germline, CDR1 is PRHDT and CDR2 is FYEKMQ (reference sequence). Trimming at V came to 5 bases and at J to 6 bases, leaving 11 bases not matched to a gene. CDR3 sequence (DNA): TGTGCCAGCAGCCACCGCACGGGAGGATCGGATACGCAGTATTTT. Amino acids: CASSHRTGGSDTQYF.

The chain uses TRBV18 and TRBJ2-2; D is ambiguous. Looked up from germline, CDR1 is KGHSH and CDR2 is LQKENI. The ends were cut back, 1 base at V and 5 bases at J, with 5 bases in the middle. The length of the CDR3 is 13 residues. CDR3 nucleotides: TGTGCCAGCTCACCACAACGAACCGGGGAGCTGTTTTTT. Translated, it gives CASSPQRTGELFF.

For the CDR3, the DNA is TGTGCCAGCAGTAGCGATAAGGGCACTGAAGCTTTCTTT. It specifies CASSSDKGTEAFF. The V gene is TRBV6-5, the J gene TRBJ1-1; D is uncertain. The CDR3 spans 13 residues. V lost 5 bases and J 4 bases, leaving 11 bases between the germline ends. CDR1 MNHEY and CDR2 SVGAGI come from the germline V gene.

This rearrangement joins TRBV28 to TRBJ1-1; D may be TRBD1 (5 bases). The germline CDR1 and CDR2 sequences are MDHEN and SYDVKM. Trimming left V 1 base short and J 12 bases short, with 27 bases between. This CDR3 contains 17 residues. The CDR3 protein is CASSLSLGGPSVTVTFF. The CDR3 DNA sequence: TGTGCCAGCAGTTTATCCCTGGGGGGACCTTCAGTAACTGTGACTTTCTTT.

The chain has TRBV5-6 and TRBJ2-1; D not resolved. V was shortened by 2 bases and J by 5 bases, with 11 bases between the two germline ends. Germline assignment: CDR1 SGHDT and CDR2 YYEEEE. The CDR3 contains 14 residues. CDR3 sequence: CASSFGGSHNEQFF. CDR3 coding DNA: TGTGCCAGCAGCTTTGGCGGATCCCACAATGAGCAGTTCTTC.

The chain recombines TRBV19 with TRBJ1-4; tentatively, D is TRBD1 (6 bases). The CDR3 covers 13 residues. Germline CDR1 and CDR2: LNHDA and SQIVND (reference sequence). The ends were cut back, 10 bases at V and 6 bases at J, with 15 bases in the middle. This CDR3 reads CATSGQEYEKLFF. In nucleotides, the CDR3 is TGTGCCACATCGGGACAAGAGTATGAAAAACTGTTTTTT. The whole variable domain, filled in from reference TRBV19 and TRBJ1-4, reads DGGITQSPKYLFRKEGQNVTLSCEQNLNHDAMYWYRQDPGQGLRLIYYSQIVNDFQKGDIAEGYSVSREKKESFPLTVTSAQKNPTAFYLCATSGQEYEKLFFGSGTQLSVL.

Concerning this clone: The sample holds other DNA sequences that translate to the same CDR3. V and J are TRBV7-9 and TRBJ2-3, with unresolved D. The CDR3 extends over 12 amino acids. Germline V gives CDR1 SEHNR, CDR2 FQNEAQ (reference sequence). V lost 3 bases to trimming and J lost 5 bases, with 6 bases between them. CDR3 bases: TGTGCCAGCAGCTTCGGCGGAGATACGCAGTATTTT. It specifies CASSFGGDTQYF.

In the case of this clone: No conserved phenylalanine or tryptophan is present at the end of the CDR3, so a read error is the likely explanation. The J gene is TRBJ2-7, the V gene TRBV10-3; 7 bases agree with TRBD2. The CDR3 covers 13 residues. Trimming at V came to 8 bases and at J to 3 bases, leaving 7 bases not matched to a gene. CDR1 and CDR2 (germline): ENHRY, SYGVKD. The CDR3 DNA sequence: TGTGCCATCGGACCCGGGACTAACTACGAGCAGTACTCC. This translates into CAIGPGTNYEQYS.

This clone was counted a single time. The rearrangement uses TRBV5-1 and TRBJ1-1, with 7 positions matching TRBD1. The CDR3 sequence is 14 residues long. V shed 7 bases and J 0 bases; nucleotides not matched to a gene: 6. Germline lookup yields CDR1 SGHRS and CDR2 YFSETQ. CDR3 loop: CASAGGSMNTEAFF. The CDR3 region has the DNA TGCGCCAGCGCAGGGGGTAGCATGAACACTGAAGCTTTCTTT.

The chain uses TRBV5-4 and TRBJ2-4, with D hard to call. Deletions cut 3 bases from V and 4 bases from J, with 11 bases between. Germline V gives CDR1 SGHNT, CDR2 YYREEE (reference sequence). This CDR3 has 14 amino acids. CDR3 DNA: TGTGCCAGCAGCTCGCCTACGCTAAAAAACATTCAGTACTTC. This translates into CASSSPTLKNIQYF.

Comment on this clone: The sample contains more than one DNA sequence encoding this CDR3. The chain couples TRBV9 to TRBJ1-5; 8 nucleotides agree with TRBD1. The CDR3 has 14 residues. V shed 0 bases and J 4 bases; nucleotides not matched to a gene: 0. The germline V gene encodes CDR1 SGDLS and CDR2 YYNGEE. CDR3 sequence: CASSVGTGNQPQHF. DNA of the CDR3: TGTGCCAGCAGCGTAGGGACAGGGAATCAGCCCCAGCATTTT.

This clone is a singleton in its sample. The chain couples TRBV5-1 to TRBJ2-1, with 9 bases fitting TRBD1. Unmatched junction bases numbered 5, after V lost 0 bases and J lost 7 bases. The CDR3 has 15 residues. Germline V gene data show CDR1 as SGHRS and CDR2 as YFSETQ. CDR3 in amino acids: CASSLAQGAVNEQFF. CDR3 DNA: TGCGCCAGCAGCTTGGCACAGGGGGCTGTTAATGAGCAGTTCTTC. The full variable domain, its missing parts supplied by reference TRBV5-1 and TRBJ2-1, is KAGVTQTPRYLIKTRGQQVTLSCSPISGHRSVSWYQQTPGQGLQFLFEYFSETQRNKGNFPGRFSGRQFSNSRSEMNVSTLELGDSALYLCASSLAQGAVNEQFFGPGTRLTVL.

The chain couples TRBV5-6 to TRBJ2-7; 7 nucleotides line up with TRBD1. Per the germline V gene, CDR1 is SGHDT and CDR2 is YYEEEE. V dropped 0 bases and J dropped 3; count of bases not matched to a gene: 6. The CDR3 covers 15 residues. The CDR3 coding sequence is TGTGCCAGCAGCTTGGCGGGACAGCCCAACTACGAGCAGTACTTC. Protein product: CASSLAGQPNYEQYF.

This chain links TRBV5-1 with TRBJ1-1; D call uncertain. V lost 4 bases, J lost 2 bases, and 9 bases lay in between. The CDR3 extends over 13 amino acids. CDR1 and CDR2 from the germline V gene are SGHRS and YFSETQ. The DNA for the CDR3 is TGCGCCAGCAGCCGCTTAGGAAACACTGAAGCTTTCTTT. Its translation is CASSRLGNTEAFF.

This clone has just one count. This rearrangement joins TRBV5-8 to TRBJ2-7, with 13 bases fitting TRBD2. J lost 3 bases, V lost 5 bases, and 8 bases had no gene match. The germline V gene encodes CDR1 SGHTS and CDR2 YDEGEE. CDR3 size: 16 residues. The CDR3 protein is CASRGGTSGTIYEQYF. The DNA of the CDR3 is TGTGCCAGCAGGGGAGGGACTAGCGGGACAATCTACGAGCAGTACTTC.